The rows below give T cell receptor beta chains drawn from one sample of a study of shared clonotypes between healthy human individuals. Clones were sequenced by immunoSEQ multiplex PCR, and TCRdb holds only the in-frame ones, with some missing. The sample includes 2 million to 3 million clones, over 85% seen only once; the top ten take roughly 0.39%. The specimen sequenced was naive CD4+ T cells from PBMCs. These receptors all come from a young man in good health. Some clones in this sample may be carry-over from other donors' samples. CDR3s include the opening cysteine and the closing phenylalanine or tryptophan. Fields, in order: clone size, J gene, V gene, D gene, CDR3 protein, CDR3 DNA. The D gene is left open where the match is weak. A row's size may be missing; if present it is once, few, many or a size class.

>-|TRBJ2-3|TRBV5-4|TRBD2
CASRGLAGTTDTQYF
TGTGCCAGCAGGGGACTAGCGGGTACCACAGATACGCAGTATTTT
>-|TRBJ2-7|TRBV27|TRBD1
CASSPRQGSYEQYF
TGTGCCAGCAGTCCCCGACAGGGGAGCTACGAGCAGTACTTC
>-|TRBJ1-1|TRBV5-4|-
CASSSDPTGNTEAFF
TGTGCCAGCAGCTCTGATCCCACGGGGAACACTGAAGCTTTCTTT
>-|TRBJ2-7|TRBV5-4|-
CASSRGGAGQAYEQYF
TGTGCCAGCAGCCGGGGTGGAGCGGGCCAAGCCTACGAGCAGTACTTC
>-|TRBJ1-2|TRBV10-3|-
CAISDSTLYGYTF
TGTGCCATCAGTGACAGTACACTCTATGGCTACACCTTC
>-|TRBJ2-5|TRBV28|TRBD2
CASGQGGLAGSGTQYF
TGTGCCAGCGGTCAGGGGGGCCTAGCGGGGTCAGGGACCCAGTACTTC
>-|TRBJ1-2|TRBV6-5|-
CASSYAGHPEEGYTF
TGTGCCAGCAGTTACGCCGGACACCCGGAGGAAGGCTACACCTTC
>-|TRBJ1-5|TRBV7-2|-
CASSLVSGSNQPQHF
TGTGCCAGCAGCTTAGTATCTGGTAGCAATCAGCCCCAGCATTTT
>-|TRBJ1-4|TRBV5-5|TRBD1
CASSLEGTGLEKLFF
TGTGCCAGCAGCTTGGAAGGGACAGGGTTAGAAAAACTGTTTTTT
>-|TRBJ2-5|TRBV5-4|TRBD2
CASSVGTSGPQETQYF
TGTGCCAGCAGCGTCGGGACTAGCGGGCCGCAAGAGACCCAGTACTTC
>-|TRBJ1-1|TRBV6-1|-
CASNIRAFTEAFF
TGTGCCAGCAATATCAGGGCCTTCACTGAAGCTTTCTTT
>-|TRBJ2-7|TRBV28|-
CASSLGSYEQYF
TGTGCCAGCAGCTTAGGATCCTACGAGCAGTACTTC
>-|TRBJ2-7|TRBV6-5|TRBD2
CASSRSGINSYEQYF
TGTGCCAGCAGTCGAAGCGGGATCAACTCCTACGAGCAGTACTTC
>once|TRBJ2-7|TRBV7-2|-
CASSLIPYEQYF
TGTGCCAGCAGCTTAATCCCCTACGAGCAGTACTTC
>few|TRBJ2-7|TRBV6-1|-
CASSGYYEQYF
TGTGCCAGCAGTGGATACTACGAGCAGTACTTC
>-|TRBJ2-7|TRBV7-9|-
CASSLAVSGVWYEQYF
TGTGCCAGCAGCTTAGCGGTCTCGGGGGTCTGGTACGAGCAGTACTTC
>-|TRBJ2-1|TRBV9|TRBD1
CASSVVIGTANEQFF
TGTGCCAGCAGCGTAGTGATAGGGACAGCCAATGAGCAGTTCTTC
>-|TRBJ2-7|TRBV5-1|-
CASSLIQNTYEQYF
TGCGCCAGCAGCTTGATACAGAACACCTACGAGCAGTACTTC
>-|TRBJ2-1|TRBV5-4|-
CASSLGAEPSYNEQFF
TGTGCCAGCAGCCTGGGAGCGGAACCCTCCTACAATGAGCAGTTCTTC